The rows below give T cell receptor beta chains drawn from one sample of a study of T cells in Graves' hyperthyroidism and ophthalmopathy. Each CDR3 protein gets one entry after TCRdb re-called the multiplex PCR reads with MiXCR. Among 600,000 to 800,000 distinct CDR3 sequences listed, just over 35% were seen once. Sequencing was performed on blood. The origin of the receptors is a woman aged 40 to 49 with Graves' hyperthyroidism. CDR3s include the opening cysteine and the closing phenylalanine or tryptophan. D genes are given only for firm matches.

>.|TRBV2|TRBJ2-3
CASRTEIPRGRFTDTQYF
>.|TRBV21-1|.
CASSSPRAVTRSYNEQFF
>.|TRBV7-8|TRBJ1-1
CASSLPAMGTGNTEAFF
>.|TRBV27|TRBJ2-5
CASSAPWSLETQYF
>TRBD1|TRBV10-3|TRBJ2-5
CAISLTGVETQYF
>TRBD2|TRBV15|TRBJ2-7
CATSPGLPFYEQYF
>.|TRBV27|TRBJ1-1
CASKGRVTEAFF
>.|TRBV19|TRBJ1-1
CASSMHTEAFF
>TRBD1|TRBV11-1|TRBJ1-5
CASSPQDRSFGQPQHF
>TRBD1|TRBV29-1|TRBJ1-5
CSVGGGSNQPQHF
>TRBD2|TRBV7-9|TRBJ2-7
CASSPTSGKTYEQYF
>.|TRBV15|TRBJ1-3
CATSRDTGTGNTIYF
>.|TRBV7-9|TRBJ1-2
CASSQDGRSNYGYTF
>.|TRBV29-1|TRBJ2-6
CSQGLAGPTDSGANVLTF
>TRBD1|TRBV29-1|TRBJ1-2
CSVIVQGTNYGYTF
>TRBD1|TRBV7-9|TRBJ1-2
CASSRKDRGGYTF
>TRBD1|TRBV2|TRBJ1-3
CASGVGTGSSGNTIYF
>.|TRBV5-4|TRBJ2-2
CASRKDGSMRELFF
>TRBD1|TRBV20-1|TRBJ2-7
CSAENRDSSYEQYF
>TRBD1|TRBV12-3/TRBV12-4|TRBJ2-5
CASRPNRGGETQYF
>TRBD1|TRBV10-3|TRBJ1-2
CAISTGVLVGGYTF
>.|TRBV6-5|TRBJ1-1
CASRLQGVNTEAFF
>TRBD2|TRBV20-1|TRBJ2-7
CSVGPRLAGGPSYEQYF
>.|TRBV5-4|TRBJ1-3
CASSFSATSGNTIYF
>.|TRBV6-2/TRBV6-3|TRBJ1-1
CASSYGSTEAFF
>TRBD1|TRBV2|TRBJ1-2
CASRPDRDYGYTF